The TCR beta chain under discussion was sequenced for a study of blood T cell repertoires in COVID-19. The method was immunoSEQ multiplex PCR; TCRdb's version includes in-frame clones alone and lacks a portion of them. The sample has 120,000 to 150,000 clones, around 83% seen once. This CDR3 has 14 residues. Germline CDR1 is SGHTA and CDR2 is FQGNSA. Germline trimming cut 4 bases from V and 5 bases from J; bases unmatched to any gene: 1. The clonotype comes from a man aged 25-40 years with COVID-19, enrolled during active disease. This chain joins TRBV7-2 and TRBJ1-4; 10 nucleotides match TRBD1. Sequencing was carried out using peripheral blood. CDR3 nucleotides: TGTGCCAGCAGCTCGGGACAGGGGAATGAAAAACTGTTTTTT. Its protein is CASSSGQGNEKLFF.